The rows below give T cell receptor beta chains drawn from one sample of a study of immune evolution from preneoplasia to lung adenocarcinoma. The method was immunoSEQ multiplex PCR; TCRdb's version includes in-frame clones alone and lacks a portion of them. Seen here are around 39,000 clones, 65% to 75% observed once, and the top ten hold approximately 6.1%. Material for sequencing was FFPE invasive lung adenocarcinoma tissue. The receptors come from a person in their sixties or seventies with lung adenocarcinoma. Each CDR3 is given with its conserved first and last residue. A D gene is named only where the DNA matches it firmly. Clone size is stated in some rows and not others, as once, few, many or a class when expanded.

j_call d_call clone_size v_call cdr3_aa cdr3_nt
TRBJ1-5 - - TRBV30 CAWSLEGGNQPQHF TGTGCCTGGAGTTTAGAGGGAGGCAATCAGCCCCAGCATTTT
TRBJ2-3 - - TRBV9 CASSVAHRDTQYF TGTGCCAGCAGCGTAGCCCACAGAGATACGCAGTATTTT
TRBJ2-1 TRBD1 - TRBV15 CATWDRVNEQFF TGTGCCACCTGGGACAGAGTGAATGAGCAGTTCTTC
TRBJ2-1 - few TRBV28 CASLAGTRGNEQFF TGTGCCAGCTTGGCGGGTACACGGGGGAATGAGCAGTTCTTC
TRBJ1-1 - - TRBV28 CASLRGGNTEAFF TGTGCCAGCCTAAGAGGGGGGAACACTGAAGCTTTCTTT
TRBJ2-7 - - TRBV19 CASSIVGLGDEQYF TGTGCCAGTAGTATAGTTGGCCTTGGCGACGAGCAGTACTTC
TRBJ2-7 TRBD2 - TRBV7-2 CASSRLAGGASEQYF TGTGCCAGCAGCCGCCTCGCGGGAGGGGCGAGCGAGCAGTACTTC
TRBJ1-1 - - TRBV28 CASSPRTANTEAFF TGTGCCAGCTCCCCGCGAACGGCGAACACTGAAGCTTTCTTT
TRBJ1-1 - - TRBV5-6 CASSFKGVAEAFF TGTGCCAGCAGCTTCAAGGGTGTCGCTGAAGCTTTCTTT
TRBJ1-1 - - TRBV2 CASSLITEAFF TGTGCCAGCAGTCTAATCACTGAAGCTTTCTTT
TRBJ2-3 - few TRBV28 CASSSPQGVGTDTQYF TGTGCCAGCAGTTCACCCCAGGGAGTGGGCACAGATACGCAGTATTTT
TRBJ1-5 - few TRBV5-4 CASSLSVRDNQPQHF TGTGCCAGCAGCTTGTCGGTAAGGGACAATCAGCCCCAGCATTTT
TRBJ2-5 - few TRBV25-1 CASSGAAASETQYF TGTGCCAGCAGTGGGGCTGCTGCATCGGAGACCCAGTACTTC
TRBJ2-3 - - TRBV19 CASSGLTSSTDTQYF TGTGCCAGTAGTGGACTTACCTCTAGCACAGATACGCAGTATTTT
TRBJ2-1 - - TRBV7-2 CASSLGAVLKQFF TGTGCCAGCAGCTTAGGTGCGGTCCTAAAGCAGTTCTTC
TRBJ2-3 - few TRBV6-1 CASSGGFFTDTQYF TGTGCCAGCAGTGGAGGCTTTTTCACAGATACGCAGTATTTT
TRBJ2-1 TRBD2 - TRBV11-3 CASSLGTRSEQFF TGTGCCAGCAGCCTAGGGACTAGGAGTGAGCAGTTCTTC
TRBJ1-3 - - TRBV30 CAAQRENTIYF TGTGCCGCGCAGAGGGAAAACACCATATATTTT
TRBJ1-1 TRBD1 few TRBV18 CASSPYWDREDTEAFF TGTGCCAGCTCACCTTACTGGGACAGGGAGGACACTGAAGCTTTCTTT
TRBJ1-2 - - TRBV7-9 CASITGTTTYGYTF TGTGCCAGCATCACCGGGACAACGACCTATGGCTACACCTTC
TRBJ1-1 - - TRBV18 CASSPGRIRTEAFF TGTGCCAGCTCACCGGGCAGGATAAGGACTGAAGCTTTCTTT
TRBJ2-3 - - TRBV11-3 CASSLGGSSATQYF TGTGCCAGCAGCTTAGGTGGGAGTAGCGCAACGCAGTATTTT
TRBJ2-1 TRBD2 - TRBV7-9 CASSFLAGDRYEQFF TGTGCCAGCAGCTTCCTAGCGGGAGATCGGTATGAGCAGTTCTTC
TRBJ2-2 - - TRBV7-9 CASSLGLRRSNTGELFF TGTGCCAGCAGCTTGGGGCTTCGGCGGTCGAACACCGGGGAGCTGTTTTTT
TRBJ2-1 TRBD1 - TRBV19 CASSIITGGYNEQFF TGTGCCAGTAGTATAATAACAGGGGGCTACAATGAGCAGTTCTTC
TRBJ1-1 - - TRBV11-3 CASSLVETGEAFF TGTGCCAGCAGCTTAGTCGAGACAGGAGAAGCTTTCTTT
TRBJ2-2 TRBD1 - TRBV29-1 CSVGDRVTGELFF TGCAGCGTTGGGGACAGGGTCACCGGGGAGCTGTTTTTT
TRBJ2-7 - - TRBV19 CASSMGRVGEQYF TGTGCCAGTAGTATGGGCAGGGTAGGGGAGCAGTACTTC
TRBJ1-1 TRBD1 few TRBV9 CASKPGGGMNTEAFF TGTGCCAGCAAGCCAGGGGGGGGAATGAACACTGAAGCTTTCTTT
TRBJ2-7 - - TRBV28 CASSFSSFGSYEQYF TGTGCCAGCAGTTTCTCTAGCTTCGGTTCCTACGAGCAGTACTTC
TRBJ2-5 - - TRBV6-4 CASRTRKETQYF TGTGCCAGCAGGACGCGGAAAGAGACCCAGTACTTC
TRBJ1-5 - - TRBV19 CASSNMGGDSNQPQHF TGTGCCAGTAGTAATATGGGGGGAGATAGCAATCAGCCCCAGCATTTT
TRBJ1-4 TRBD1 - TRBV5-1 CASSSGQNPTNEKLFF TGCGCCAGCAGCTCGGGACAGAACCCGACTAATGAAAAACTGTTTTTT
TRBJ1-1 - - TRBV11-3 CASSLGQSNTEAFF TGTGCCAGCAGCTTAGGGCAGAGCAACACTGAAGCTTTCTTT
TRBJ2-1 TRBD2 - TRBV11-3 CASSPPGGRKSEQFF TGTGCCAGCAGCCCCCCTGGCGGGAGGAAGAGTGAGCAGTTCTTC
TRBJ2-1 TRBD2 - TRBV19 CASTTSGRLNEQFF TGTGCCAGTACGACTAGCGGGAGACTCAATGAGCAGTTCTTC
TRBJ2-7 - - TRBV4-2 CASSPGGLQTYEQYF TGTGCCAGCAGCCCAGGGGGACTCCAAACCTACGAGCAGTACTTC
TRBJ2-7 - - TRBV5-1 CASSRGTDYEQYF TGCGCCAGCAGCCGCGGGACTGACTACGAGCAGTACTTC
TRBJ2-7 - - TRBV7-2 CASSRSYEQYF TGTGCCAGCAGTCGATCCTACGAGCAGTACTTC
TRBJ2-7 TRBD2 - TRBV5-1 CASSGIDVSGGPGEQYF TGCGCCAGCAGCGGCATTGACGTTTCGGGAGGGCCCGGAGAGCAGTACTTC
TRBJ1-5 - - TRBV30 CAWSAGGGNQPQHF TGTGCCTGGAGTGCCGGGGGTGGCAATCAGCCCCAGCATTTT
TRBJ2-6 - few TRBV28 CASSLIRSSGANVLTF TGTGCCAGCAGTTTAATTCGGTCCTCTGGGGCCAACGTCCTGACTTTC
TRBJ2-7 TRBD1 once TRBV19 CASSKWQGASYEQYF TGTGCCAGTAGTAAATGGCAGGGGGCTTCCTACGAGCAGTACTTC
TRBJ1-1 TRBD1 few TRBV15 CATSRDRGQGTEAFF TGTGCCACCAGCAGAGATAGAGGACAGGGGACTGAAGCTTTCTTT
TRBJ1-3 - few TRBV5-6 CASSFKRAVSGNTIYF TGTGCCAGCAGCTTTAAACGGGCAGTCTCTGGAAACACCATATATTTT
TRBJ2-2 TRBD2 - TRBV6-5 CASARGSGSNGELFF TGTGCCAGCGCCCGGGGCAGCGGGAGTAACGGGGAGCTGTTTTTT
TRBJ1-1 - - TRBV6-5 CASSSHRDTEAFF TGTGCCAGCAGTTCCCACAGGGACACTGAAGCTTTCTTT
TRBJ2-1 - - TRBV29-1 CSVGWSVGGAGNEQFF TGCAGCGTTGGTTGGTCTGTTGGCGGGGCAGGCAATGAGCAGTTCTTC
TRBJ1-5 - few TRBV2 CASSREAGHQPQHF TGTGCCAGCAGTCGGGAGGCAGGGCATCAGCCCCAGCATTTT
TRBJ2-7 - once TRBV7-2 CASSFDPTGYSYEQYF TGTGCCAGCAGCTTTGACCCTACAGGTTACTCCTACGAGCAGTACTTC
TRBJ2-3 TRBD1 - TRBV18 CASSFNRGRETDTQYF TGTGCCAGCTCATTCAACAGGGGGCGCGAGACAGATACGCAGTATTTT